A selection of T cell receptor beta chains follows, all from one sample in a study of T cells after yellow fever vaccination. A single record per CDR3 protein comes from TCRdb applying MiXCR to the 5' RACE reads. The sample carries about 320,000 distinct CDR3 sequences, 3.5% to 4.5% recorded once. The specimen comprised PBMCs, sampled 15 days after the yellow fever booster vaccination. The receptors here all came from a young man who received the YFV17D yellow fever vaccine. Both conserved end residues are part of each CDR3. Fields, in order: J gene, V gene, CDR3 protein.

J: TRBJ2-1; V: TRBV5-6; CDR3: CASSPPDPIPYNEQFF
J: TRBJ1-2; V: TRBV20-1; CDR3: CSAHRAGFHGYTF
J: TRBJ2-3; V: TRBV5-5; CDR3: CASSWLGSTDTQYF
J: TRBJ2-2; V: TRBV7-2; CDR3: CASSLQGQGFAGELFF
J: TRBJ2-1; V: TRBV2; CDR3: CASRDFGTRGNEQFF
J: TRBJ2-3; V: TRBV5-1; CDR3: CASSSAGGTTDTQYF
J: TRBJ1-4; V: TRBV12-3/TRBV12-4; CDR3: CASSYIDEKLFF
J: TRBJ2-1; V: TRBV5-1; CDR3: CASSWRGSPLEQFF
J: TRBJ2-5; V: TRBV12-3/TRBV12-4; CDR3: CASSPGLAVQETQYF
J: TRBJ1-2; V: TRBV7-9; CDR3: CASSEIWDRDNNYGYTF
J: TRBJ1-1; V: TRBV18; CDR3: CASSPADANTEAFF
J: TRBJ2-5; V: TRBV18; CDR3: CASSPPGQNKQETQYF
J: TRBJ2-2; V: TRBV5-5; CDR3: CASSLPEGTGRVGLGGITGELFF
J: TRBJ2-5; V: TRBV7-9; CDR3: CASRQPTGKETQYF
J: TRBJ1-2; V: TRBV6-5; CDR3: CASHRTGPNYGYTF
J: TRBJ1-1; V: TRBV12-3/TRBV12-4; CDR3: CASSPGGLVTEAFF
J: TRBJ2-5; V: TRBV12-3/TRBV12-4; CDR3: CASSQSGDYGETQYF
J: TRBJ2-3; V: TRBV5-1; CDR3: CASSLEASGTGLARLTDTQYF
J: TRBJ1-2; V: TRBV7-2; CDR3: CASSLEVFRGYTF
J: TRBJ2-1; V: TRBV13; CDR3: CASSLGQGYYNEQFF
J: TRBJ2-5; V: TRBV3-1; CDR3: CASSQAGVALQETQYF
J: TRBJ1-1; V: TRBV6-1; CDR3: CASSDRGTGGKYAEAFF
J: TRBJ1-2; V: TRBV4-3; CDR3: CASSQDAGTYGYTF
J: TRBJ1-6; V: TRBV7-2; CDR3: CASSSRTGELTLHF
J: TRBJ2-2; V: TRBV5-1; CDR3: CASTPAATGELFF
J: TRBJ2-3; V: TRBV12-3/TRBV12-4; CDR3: CASRTPGRLTDTQYF
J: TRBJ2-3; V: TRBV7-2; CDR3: CASSPPGLDTDTQYF